This T cell receptor (beta chain) was profiled in a study of blood T cells in healthy people across ages. Study-level information: Per every two T cells, about one barcoded beta molecule was captured by template switching.

The CDR3 has 13 residues. V was trimmed by 5 bases and J by 5 bases, leaving 12 bases between them. Then a second PCR, running roughly 7 to 11 cycles, was carried out with a sample-barcoded 5' primer and a J-beta primer mix. TCRdb called the 5' RACE reads again in MiXCR, with one record for every CDR3 protein. The table records around 1.5 million distinct CDR3 sequences, 42% of them present only once. The source material was blood. This chain connects TRBV12-3 or TRBV12-4 to TRBJ1-1; D not resolved. This receptor was identified in a woman aged 18-35 years in good health. Here the CDR3 DNA reads TGTGCCAGCAGTCATCCAGCCGGTACTGAAGCTTTCTTT. Translated, it gives CASSHPAGTEAFF.